Sequencing of this T cell receptor beta chain was carried out in a study of cytomegalovirus exposure and HLA in healthy donors. General study results and limits: Within an earlier analysis, most TCR beta V segments proved productive either about 90% or about 30% of the time.

CDR3 length: 15 residues. In germline, CDR1 is SEHNR, CDR2 FQNEAQ (reference sequence). V was trimmed by 5 bases and J by 12 bases, leaving 23 bases between them. This clone was detected ten times or more. Its antigen is not identified. Primers for the PCR totalled 60 Vbeta and 13 Jbeta. Sequenced by immunoSEQ multiplex PCR; TCRdb stores in-frame clones only, minus some. The sample includes approximately 96,000 clones, approximately 74% of them seen just once. The sequenced sample was PBMCs. The TCR originated in a male donor in good health and CMV-seronegative. This chain connects TRBV7-9 to TRBJ2-1; D gene unclear. Here the CDR3 reads CASSRSEAPSATQFF. CDR3 nucleotide sequence: TGTGCCAGCAGCCGGAGTGAGGCACCCTCAGCTACGCAGTTCTTC.